Below, 26 T cell receptor beta chains from the same sample are listed, as sequenced in a study of cytomegalovirus exposure and HLA in healthy donors (TCRdb year 2017). The library was made by the immunoSEQ multiplex PCR assay. The multiplex PCR relied on a mix of 60 forward primers for TCR Vbeta segments and 13 reverse primers for TCR Jbeta segments. TCRdb limited this immuneACCESS table to in-frame rearrangements with V and J called. A share of clones is missing; checked studies link under half to unresolved V genes, and the rest is unexplained. Per the sample table, the count is approximately 110,000 clones. The ten biggest clones cover more than 0.5% of the sample. Sequencing was done on a sample of PBMCs. Receptors were obtained from a man aged 50 or older in good health and CMV-seronegative.

The rearrangement uses TRBV10-3 and TRBJ2-5; 9 positions match TRBD1. The J call is in doubt because the DNA end fits TRBJ2-7 better. The CDR3 covers 14 residues. Germline V gives CDR1 ENHRY, CDR2 SYGVKD. CDR3 residues: CAISVTGGAYEQYF. CDR3 coding DNA: TGTGCCATCAGTGTGACAGGGGGGGCCTACGAGCAGTACTTC.

The rearrangement joins TRBV2 to TRBJ2-2; 10 positions agree with TRBD1. The CDR3 is 15 amino acids. The germline V gene has CDR1 SNHLY and CDR2 FYNNEI. With V trimmed by 5 bases and J by 4 bases, 4 bases remained unmatched. The CDR3 region is CASSLDRGSTGELFF. In DNA form, the CDR3 reads TGTGCCAGCAGTCTGGACAGGGGGAGCACCGGGGAGCTGTTTTTT.

J is TRBJ1-4 and V is TRBV5-1; D is unresolved. Trimming took off 2 bases at V and 5 bases at J, with 10 bases between the two ends. This CDR3 has 14 amino acids. Germline V gene data show CDR1 as SGHRS and CDR2 as YFSETQ. CDR3 loop: CASSFRDKNEKLFF. Written as DNA, the CDR3 is TGCGCCAGCAGCTTCCGGGATAAGAATGAAAAACTGTTTTTT.

The CDR3: CASSATGQGKTQYF. The CDR3 nucleotides read TGCGCCAGCAGCGCGACAGGGCAAGGAAAGACCCAGTACTTC. The rearrangement uses TRBV5-1 and TRBJ2-5; TRBD1 matches at 7 bases. This CDR3 spans 14 amino acids. V lost 4 bases to trimming and J lost 6 bases; unmatched junction nucleotides: 9. Per the germline V gene, CDR1 is SGHRS and CDR2 is YFSETQ. Based on the CDR3 plus reference TRBV5-1 and TRBJ2-5, the full variable domain is KAGVTQTPRYLIKTRGQQVTLSCSPISGHRSVSWYQQTPGQGLQFLFEYFSETQRNKGNFPGRFSGRQFSNSRSEMNVSTLELGDSALYLCASSATGQGKTQYFGPGTRLLVL.

The chain links TRBV20-1 to TRBJ2-5; D gene ambiguous. This CDR3 comprises 11 residues. CDR1 and CDR2 (germline): DFQATT, SNEGSKA (reference sequence). With 3 bases removed from V and 5 bases from J, the gap between germline ends came to 7 bases. The DNA for the CDR3 is TGCAGTGCTAGGGTGAGCGAGACCCAGTACTTC. This codes for CSARVSETQYF.

V usage is TRBV6-5 and J usage is TRBJ1-1; TRBD1 matches 7 bases. The CDR3 has 14 amino acids. The V gene end was trimmed by 6 bases and the J gene end by 3 bases; junction bases not matched to a gene: 7. The V gene's germline CDR1 is MNHEY and CDR2 SVGAGI. This chain's CDR3 is CASRRDRADTEAFF. The CDR3 bases are TGTGCCAGCAGACGCGACAGGGCGGACACTGAAGCTTTCTTT.

This sequence joins TRBV7-2 and TRBJ2-4, with 7 positions matching TRBD2. The CDR3 length is 16 residues. Germline CDR1 SGHTA, CDR2 FQGNSA. The J segment lost 5 bases and the V segment lost 1 base, leaving 8 bases of the junction unmatched. CDR3 region: CASSLVWTRSENIQYF. Written as DNA, the CDR3 is TGTGCCAGCAGCTTAGTCTGGACTAGAAGTGAAAACATTCAGTACTTC.

The chain links TRBV6-1 to TRBJ2-5; 10 bases fit TRBD1. Unmatched junction bases numbered 8, after V lost 8 bases and J lost 5 bases. This CDR3 region has 14 residues. The germline V gene encodes CDR1 MNHNS and CDR2 SASEGT. The CDR3 DNA reads as TGTGCCAGCGTCCGGGACAGGGGAAGTGAGACCCAGTACTTC. Amino acid sequence: CASVRDRGSETQYF.

The chain joins TRBV7-9 to TRBJ2-1; D is ambiguous. The CDR3 is 10 amino acids. CDR1 is SEHNR, CDR2 FQNEAQ, per germline (reference sequence). V gave up 4 bases and J gave up 8 bases, with 3 bases separating them. The DNA for the CDR3 is TGTGCCAGCAGCTCCGATGAGCAGTTCTTC. Amino acid sequence: CASSSDEQFF.

The rearrangement joins TRBV5-4 to TRBJ1-2; D uncertain. The V end lost 2 bases, the J end lost 3 bases, and 17 bases lay between the germline ends. This CDR3 contains 16 residues. Germline V gives CDR1 SGHNT, CDR2 YYREEE (reference sequence). The CDR3 DNA sequence: TGTGCCAGCAGCTTCCCTCTTGGCGGCGCGGACTATGGCTACACCTTC. Amino acid sequence: CASSFPLGGADYGYTF.

V gene TRBV15 combines with J gene TRBJ1-1; D is perhaps TRBD1 (6 bases). Germline V gene lookup returns CDR1 LNHNV and CDR2 YYDKDF (reference sequence). The CDR3 length is 20 residues. V dropped 1 base and J dropped 2 bases, with 26 bases sitting between them. This CDR3 reads CATSRANREYGPTANTEAFF. The CDR3 bases are TGTGCCACCAGCAGAGCGAACAGGGAGTACGGGCCGACAGCTAACACTGAAGCTTTCTTT.

This chain connects TRBV4-1 to TRBJ2-1; no clear D. The germline V gene encodes CDR1 MGHRA and CDR2 YSYEKL. V was clipped by 3 bases and J by 0 bases, with 9 bases between them. This CDR3 comprises 15 residues. This CDR3 reads CASSQAAISYNEQFF. The CDR3 DNA reads as TGCGCCAGCAGCCAGGCGGCGATCTCCTACAATGAGCAGTTCTTC.

V and J are TRBV6-1 and TRBJ2-7; weak D call: TRBD2 (5 bases). This CDR3 comprises 14 residues. V lost 4 bases and J lost 2, with 12 bases in between. Germline loops: CDR1 MNHNS, CDR2 SASEGT. The CDR3 reads CASSAPSRAYEQYF. CDR3 DNA sequence: TGTGCCAGCAGTGCCCCTAGCCGTGCCTACGAGCAGTACTTC.

The V gene is TRBV18, the J gene TRBJ2-1; perhaps TRBD1 as D (6 bases). Germline CDR1 reads KGHSH; CDR2 reads LQKENI. This CDR3 spans 12 amino acids. With 9 bases removed from V and 10 bases from J, the gap between germline ends came to 16 bases. The CDR3 DNA reads as TGTGCCAGTCTCCTAAGACAGGACGAGCAGTTCTTC. It translates to CASLLRQDEQFF.

The rearrangement links TRBV4-3 to TRBJ2-7; D is possibly TRBD1 (6 bases). Germline V gene data show CDR1 as LGHNA and CDR2 as YSLEER. Trimming stripped 0 bases from V and 2 bases from J, with 14 bases between. The CDR3 runs to 16 residues. The CDR3 bases are TGCGCCAGCAGCCAAGAGAAGCAGGACAGTACCTACGAGCAGTACTTC. Translated, it gives CASSQEKQDSTYEQYF.

V is TRBV6-1 and J is TRBJ2-1, with 11 bases identical to TRBD2. CDR1 is MNHNS and CDR2 is SASEGT in the germline V gene. V lost 4 bases, J lost 5 bases, and 4 bases stayed unmatched. The CDR3 totals 15 residues. The DNA for the CDR3 is TGTGCCAGCAGTGTGGCTAGCGGGGGGCACAATGAGCAGTTCTTC. Protein product: CASSVASGGHNEQFF.

The rearrangement links TRBV29-1 to TRBJ2-1, with D possibly matching TRBD1 (6 bases). Trimming cost V 3 bases and J 0 bases, with 12 bases left between them. There are 15 residues in the CDR3. Germline lookup yields CDR1 SQVTM and CDR2 ANQGSEA. As DNA, the CDR3 is TGCAGCGTTGATTCACAGGGCAACTCCTACAATGAGCAGTTCTTC. Translation: CSVDSQGNSYNEQFF.

This rearrangement joins TRBV6-1 to TRBJ2-2, with 8 bases that match TRBD1. V lost 9 bases to trimming and J lost 8 bases; unmatched junction nucleotides: 11. The CDR3 spans 14 residues. CDR1 and CDR2 (germline): MNHNS, SASEGT. The CDR3 spells CASNKDRELGELFF. As DNA, the CDR3 is TGTGCCAGTAACAAGGACAGGGAATTAGGGGAGCTGTTTTTT.

J is TRBJ2-5 and V is TRBV18; 9 positions match TRBD1. The ends lost 5 bases at V and 5 bases at J; junction bases unmatched: 3. The CDR3 is 13 amino acids. In germline, CDR1 is KGHSH, CDR2 LQKENI. The CDR3: CASSATGGETQYF. DNA of the CDR3: TGTGCCAGCTCAGCCACAGGGGGCGAGACCCAGTACTTC.

This chain connects TRBV15 to TRBJ1-5; D gene uncertain. This CDR3 comprises 14 residues. Germline loops: CDR1 LNHNV, CDR2 YYDKDF (reference sequence). V was pared by 0 bases and J by 4 bases, with 7 bases between. The chain's CDR3 is CATSRDIGNQPQHF. CDR3 nucleotide sequence: TGTGCCACCAGCAGAGATATCGGGAATCAGCCCCAGCATTTT. The whole variable domain, remainder taken from reference TRBV15 and TRBJ1-5, is DAMVIQNPRYQVTQFGKPVTLSCSQTLNHNVMYWYQQKSSQAPKLLFHYYDKDFNNEADTPDNFQSRRPNTSFCFLDIRSPGLGDTAMYLCATSRDIGNQPQHFGDGTRLSIL.

The chain carries TRBV30 and TRBJ1-1; D is undetermined. Trimming cost V 4 bases and J 4 bases, with 16 bases left between them. Germline V gene lookup returns CDR1 GTSNPN and CDR2 SVGIG (reference sequence). The CDR3 runs 14 residues. The CDR3 DNA is TGTGCCTGGACTCCTGATAGCTGGGTCACTGAAGCTTTCTTT. Its translation is CAWTPDSWVTEAFF. The full variable domain, rest sourced from reference TRBV30 and TRBJ1-1, is SQTIHQWPATLVQPVGSPLSLECTVEGTSNPNLYWYRQAAGRGLQLLFYSVGIGQISSEVPQNLSASRPQDRQFILSSKKLLLSDSGFYLCAWTPDSWVTEAFFGQGTRLTVV.

The DNA of the CDR3 is TGTGCCAGCAGACGGGGGTGGGACGAGCAGTACTTC. It translates to CASRRGWDEQYF. The rearrangement joins TRBV21-1 to TRBJ2-7; TRBD2, the table's D call, was not compared with the DNA. TRBV21-1 is deemed a pseudogene. The length of the CDR3 is 12 residues.

The chain uses TRBV7-9 and TRBJ2-2; D is perhaps TRBD2 (6 bases). Per the germline V gene, CDR1 is SEHNR and CDR2 is FQNEAQ (reference sequence). V was clipped by 8 bases and J by 6 bases, with 13 bases between them. This CDR3 contains 13 residues. CDR3 coding DNA: TGTGCCAGCTCTGTGGGGGGAGCCGGGGAGCTGTTTTTT. Amino acid sequence: CASSVGGAGELFF.

V and J are TRBV19 and TRBJ2-3; D is unclear. Trimming stripped 3 bases from V and 6 bases from J, with 13 bases between. CDR1 is LNHDA, CDR2 SQIVND, per germline (reference sequence). The CDR3 loop spans 14 amino acids. Here the CDR3 reads CASSISRFTDTQYF. The CDR3 DNA sequence: TGTGCCAGTAGTATTTCGAGATTTACGGATACGCAGTATTTT.

The genes are TRBV29-1 and TRBJ1-5; 10 nucleotides match TRBD1. The CDR3 is 14 amino acids. Looked up from germline, CDR1 is SQVTM and CDR2 is ANQGSEA. V shed 6 bases and J 4 bases; nucleotides not matched to a gene: 6. The CDR3 coding sequence is TGCAGCGTGGGGGGGACAGGGGTGAATCAGCCCCAGCATTTT. Amino acid sequence: CSVGGTGVNQPQHF.

The chain uses TRBV7-9 and TRBJ2-5; TRBD2 agrees at 9 bases. The CDR3 is 15 amino acids. The germline CDR1 and CDR2 sequences are SEHNR and FQNEAQ (reference sequence). Germline trimming cut 5 bases from V and 4 bases from J; bases unmatched to any gene: 8. The CDR3 loop is CASSQPSGAGETQYF. The CDR3 region has the DNA TGTGCCAGCAGCCAACCTAGCGGGGCGGGAGAGACCCAGTACTTC.